The 10 T cell receptor beta chains given below trace back to one sample, sequenced in a study of regulatory dendritic cells for organ transplantation. The data were produced by immunoSEQ multiplex PCR, yet TCRdb's version contains in-frame clones alone and is incomplete. The sample lists 20,000 to 25,000 clones; about 85% were seen once. Allogeneic regulatory or mature dendritic cells were co-cultured for less than six days with CFSE-labeled sorted T cells at 1:10. Which antigens these TCRs recognize remains unknown. Material: naive CD4+ T cells from blood cultured with dendritic cells. As for subset: CD45RA+ naive T cells. Every receptor here comes from a human donor in good health.

This clone was seen only a few times. The chain has TRBV4-2 and TRBJ1-1; D call uncertain. The germline CDR1 and CDR2 sequences are LGHNA and YNFKEQ. The ends were cut back, 8 bases at V and 1 base at J, with 11 bases in the middle. The CDR3 spans 13 residues. The CDR3 reads CASGHLRNTEAFF. The CDR3 DNA reads as TGTGCCAGCGGTCACCTTAGGAACACTGAAGCTTTCTTT.

The chain uses TRBV28 and TRBJ2-3; 11 nucleotides agree with TRBD2. The germline CDR1 and CDR2 sequences are MDHEN and SYDVKM. The CDR3 sequence is 15 residues long. Trimming cost V 9 bases and J 2 bases; bases outside gene matches: 7. Here the CDR3 DNA reads TGTGCCAGTCGAGGGACTAGCGGAGCCACAGATACGCAGTATTTT. This codes for CASRGTSGATDTQYF.

V usage is TRBV5-1 and J usage is TRBJ1-5; D might be TRBD1 (5 bases). CDR1 and CDR2 from the germline V gene are SGHRS and YFSETQ. The CDR3 extends over 13 amino acids. Trimming took off 5 bases at V and 9 bases at J, with 15 bases between the two ends. The CDR3 sequence is CASSPEPRGPQHF. CDR3 nucleotides: TGCGCCAGCAGTCCTGAACCGAGGGGGCCCCAGCATTTT.

This chain joins TRBV27 and TRBJ1-1; D might be TRBD1 (5 bases). The CDR3 totals 15 residues. CDR1 is MNHEY, CDR2 SMNVEV, per germline (reference sequence). With 3 bases removed from V and 1 base from J, the gap between germline ends came to 12 bases. The DNA of the CDR3 is TGTGCCAGCAGTTTTCTAGGGGCTAAGAACACTGAAGCTTTCTTT. It yields the protein CASSFLGAKNTEAFF.

The genes are TRBV15 and TRBJ2-7; TRBD2 is a possible D gene (6 bases). Germline loops: CDR1 LNHNV, CDR2 YYDKDF (reference sequence). The CDR3 is 16 residues long. The V end was cut by 4 bases, the J end by 2 bases, with 18 bases between. CDR3 residues: CATSTTMRGRAYEQYF. CDR3 DNA sequence: TGTGCCACCAGCACAACGATGCGGGGAAGAGCCTACGAGCAGTACTTC.

This rearrangement joins TRBV4-2 to TRBJ2-1; tentatively, D is TRBD2 (5 bases). Trimming took 1 base from V and 9 from J, leaving 16 bases between them. The CDR3 extends over 15 amino acids. Looked up from germline, CDR1 is LGHNA and CDR2 is YNFKEQ. The CDR3 sequence is CASSQGFRVEGEQFF. In nucleotides, the CDR3 is TGTGCCAGCAGCCAAGGGTTCCGGGTTGAGGGTGAGCAGTTCTTC.

This chain uses TRBV18 with TRBJ2-1, with 10 bases fitting TRBD1. V lost 8 bases to trimming and J lost 9 bases; unmatched junction nucleotides: 19. Per the germline V gene, CDR1 is KGHSH and CDR2 is LQKENI. CDR3 size: 17 residues. The chain's CDR3 is CASTSGTGDRAEGEQFF. CDR3 coding DNA: TGTGCCAGCACCAGCGGGACAGGGGATCGAGCGGAGGGTGAGCAGTTCTTC.

V is TRBV7-2 and J is TRBJ2-3; the D gene is possibly TRBD2 (5 bases). The CDR3 is 14 amino acids. The germline V and J ends were trimmed by 5 bases and 6 bases, with 15 bases remaining between them. Germline values: CDR1 SGHTA, CDR2 FQGNSA. The CDR3 region has the DNA TGTGCCAGCAGCCGGATGAGGGTGAGGGATACGCAGTATTTT. Encoded protein: CASSRMRVRDTQYF.

The chain links TRBV4-2 to TRBJ2-2, with D unclear. Germline V gene sequence: CDR1 LGHNA, CDR2 YNFKEQ. Trimming took off 2 bases at V and 2 bases at J, with 12 bases between the two ends. The CDR3 length is 16 residues. CDR3 sequence reads: CASSQSRWGNTGELFF. CDR3 bases: TGTGCCAGCAGCCAATCGAGGTGGGGAAACACCGGGGAGCTGTTTTTT.

J is TRBJ2-5 and V is TRBV9; 8 bases match TRBD2. The CDR3 length is 15 residues. CDR1 SGDLS and CDR2 YYNGEE come from the germline V gene. J was trimmed by 0 bases and V by 2 bases; bases with no gene match: 3. For the CDR3, the DNA is TGTGCCAGCAGCGTTTCTAGCGGGTACCAAGAGACCCAGTACTTC. Translating it yields CASSVSSGYQETQYF. Full variable domain (missing parts from reference TRBV9 and TRBJ2-5): DSGVTQTPKHLITATGQRVTLRCSPRSGDLSVYWYQQSLDQGLQFLIQYYNGEERAKGNILERFSAQQFPDLHSELNLSSLELGDSALYFCASSVSSGYQETQYFGPGTRLLVL.